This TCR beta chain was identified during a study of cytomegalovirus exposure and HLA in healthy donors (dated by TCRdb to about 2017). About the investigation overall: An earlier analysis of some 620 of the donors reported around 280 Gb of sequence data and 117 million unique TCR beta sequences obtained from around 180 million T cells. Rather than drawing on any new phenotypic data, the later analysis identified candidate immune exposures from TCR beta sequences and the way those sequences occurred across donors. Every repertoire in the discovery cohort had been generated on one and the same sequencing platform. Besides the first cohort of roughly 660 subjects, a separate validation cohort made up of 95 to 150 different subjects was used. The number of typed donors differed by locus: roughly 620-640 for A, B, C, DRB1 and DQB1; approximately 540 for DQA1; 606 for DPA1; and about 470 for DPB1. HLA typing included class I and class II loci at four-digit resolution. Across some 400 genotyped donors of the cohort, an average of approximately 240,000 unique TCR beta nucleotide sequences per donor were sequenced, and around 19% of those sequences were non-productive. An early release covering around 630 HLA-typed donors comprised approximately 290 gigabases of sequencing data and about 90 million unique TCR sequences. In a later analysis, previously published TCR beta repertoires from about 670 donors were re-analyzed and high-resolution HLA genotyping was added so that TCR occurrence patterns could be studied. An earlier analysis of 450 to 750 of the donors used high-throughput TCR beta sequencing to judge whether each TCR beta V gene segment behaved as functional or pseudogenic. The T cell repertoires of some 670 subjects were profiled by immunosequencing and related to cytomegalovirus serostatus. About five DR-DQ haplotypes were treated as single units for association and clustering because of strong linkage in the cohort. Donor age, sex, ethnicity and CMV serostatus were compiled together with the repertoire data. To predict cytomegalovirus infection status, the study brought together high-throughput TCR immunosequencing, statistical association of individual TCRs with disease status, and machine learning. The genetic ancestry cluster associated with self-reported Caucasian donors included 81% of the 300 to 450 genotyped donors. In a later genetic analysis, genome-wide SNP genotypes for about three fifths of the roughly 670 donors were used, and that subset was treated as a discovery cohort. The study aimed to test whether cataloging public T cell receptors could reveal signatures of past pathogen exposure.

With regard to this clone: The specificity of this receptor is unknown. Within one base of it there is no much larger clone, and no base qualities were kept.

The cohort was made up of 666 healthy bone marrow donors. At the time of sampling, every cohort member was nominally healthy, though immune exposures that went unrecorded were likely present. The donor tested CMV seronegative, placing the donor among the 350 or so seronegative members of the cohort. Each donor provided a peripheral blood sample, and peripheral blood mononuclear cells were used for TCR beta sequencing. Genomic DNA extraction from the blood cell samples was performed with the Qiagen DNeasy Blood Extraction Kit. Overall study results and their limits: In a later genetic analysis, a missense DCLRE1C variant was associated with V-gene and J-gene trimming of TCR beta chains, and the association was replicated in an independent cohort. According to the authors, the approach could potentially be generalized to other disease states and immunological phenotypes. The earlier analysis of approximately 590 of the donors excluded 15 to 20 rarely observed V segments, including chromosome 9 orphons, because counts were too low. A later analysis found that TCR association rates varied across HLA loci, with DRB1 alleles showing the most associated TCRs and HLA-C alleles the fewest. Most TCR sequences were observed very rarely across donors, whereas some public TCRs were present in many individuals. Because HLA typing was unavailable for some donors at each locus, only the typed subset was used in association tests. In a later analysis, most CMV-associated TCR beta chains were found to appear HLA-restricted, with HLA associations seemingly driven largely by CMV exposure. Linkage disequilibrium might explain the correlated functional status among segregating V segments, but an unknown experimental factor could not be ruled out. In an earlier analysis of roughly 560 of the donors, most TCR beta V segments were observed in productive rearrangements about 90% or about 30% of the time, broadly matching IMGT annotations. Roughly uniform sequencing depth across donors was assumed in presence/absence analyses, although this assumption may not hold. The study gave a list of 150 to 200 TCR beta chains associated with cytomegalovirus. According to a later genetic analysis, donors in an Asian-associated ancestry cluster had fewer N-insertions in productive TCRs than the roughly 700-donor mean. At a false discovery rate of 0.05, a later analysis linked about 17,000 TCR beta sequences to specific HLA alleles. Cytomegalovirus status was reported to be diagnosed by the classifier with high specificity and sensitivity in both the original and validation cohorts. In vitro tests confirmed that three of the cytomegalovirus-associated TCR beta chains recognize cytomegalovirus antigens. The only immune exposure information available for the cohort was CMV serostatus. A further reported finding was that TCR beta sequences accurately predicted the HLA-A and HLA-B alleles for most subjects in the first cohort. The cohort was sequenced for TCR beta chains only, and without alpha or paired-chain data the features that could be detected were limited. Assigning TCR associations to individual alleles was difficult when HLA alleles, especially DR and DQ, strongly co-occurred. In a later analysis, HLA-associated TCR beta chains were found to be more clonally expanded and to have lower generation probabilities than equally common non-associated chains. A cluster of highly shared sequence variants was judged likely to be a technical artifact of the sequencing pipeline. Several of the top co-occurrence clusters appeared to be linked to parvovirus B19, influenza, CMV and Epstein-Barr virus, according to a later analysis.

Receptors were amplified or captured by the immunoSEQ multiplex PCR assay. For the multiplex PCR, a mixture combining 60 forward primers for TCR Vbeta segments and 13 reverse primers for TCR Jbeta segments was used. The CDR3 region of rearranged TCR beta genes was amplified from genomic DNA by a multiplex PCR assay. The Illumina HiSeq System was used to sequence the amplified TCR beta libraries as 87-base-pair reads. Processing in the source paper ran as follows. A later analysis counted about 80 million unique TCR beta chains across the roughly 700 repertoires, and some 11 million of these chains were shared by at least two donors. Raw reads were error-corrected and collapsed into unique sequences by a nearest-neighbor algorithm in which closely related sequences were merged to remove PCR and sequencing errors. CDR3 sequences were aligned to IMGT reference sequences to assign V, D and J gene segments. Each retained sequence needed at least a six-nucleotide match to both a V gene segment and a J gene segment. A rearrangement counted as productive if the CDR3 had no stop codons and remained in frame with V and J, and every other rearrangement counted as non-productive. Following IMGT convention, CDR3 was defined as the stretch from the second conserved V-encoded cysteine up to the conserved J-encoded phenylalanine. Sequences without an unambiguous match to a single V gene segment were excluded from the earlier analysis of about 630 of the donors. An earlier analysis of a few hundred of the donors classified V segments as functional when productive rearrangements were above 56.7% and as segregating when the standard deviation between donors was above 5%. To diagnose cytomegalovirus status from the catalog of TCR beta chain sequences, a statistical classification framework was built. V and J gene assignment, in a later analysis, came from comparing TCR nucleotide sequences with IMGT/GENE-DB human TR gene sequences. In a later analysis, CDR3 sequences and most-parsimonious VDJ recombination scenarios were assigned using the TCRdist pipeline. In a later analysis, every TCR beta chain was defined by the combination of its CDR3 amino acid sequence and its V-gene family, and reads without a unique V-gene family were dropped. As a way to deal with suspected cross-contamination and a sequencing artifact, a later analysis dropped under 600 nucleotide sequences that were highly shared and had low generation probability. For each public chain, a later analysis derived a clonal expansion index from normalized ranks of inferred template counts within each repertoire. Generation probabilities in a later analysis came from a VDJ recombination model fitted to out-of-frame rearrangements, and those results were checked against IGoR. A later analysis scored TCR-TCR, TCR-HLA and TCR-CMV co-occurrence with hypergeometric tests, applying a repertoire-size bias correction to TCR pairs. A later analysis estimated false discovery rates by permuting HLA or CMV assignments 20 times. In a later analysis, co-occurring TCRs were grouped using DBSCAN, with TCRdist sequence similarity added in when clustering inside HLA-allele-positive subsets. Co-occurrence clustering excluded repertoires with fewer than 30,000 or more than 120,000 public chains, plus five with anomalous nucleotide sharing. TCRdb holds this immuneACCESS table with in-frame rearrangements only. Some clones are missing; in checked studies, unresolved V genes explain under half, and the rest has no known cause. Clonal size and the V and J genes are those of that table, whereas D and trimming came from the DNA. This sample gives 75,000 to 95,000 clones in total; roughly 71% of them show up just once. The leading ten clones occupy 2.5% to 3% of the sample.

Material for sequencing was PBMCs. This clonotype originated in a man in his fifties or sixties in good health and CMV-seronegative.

The nucleotides read TGTGCCAGCAGTCCCCGGACAGGGGGAGGGCAAGAGACCCAGTACTTC. It translates to CASSPRTGGGQETQYF. This chain joins TRBV25-1 to TRBJ2-5, with 10 middle bases fitting TRBD1. The CDR3 holds 16 amino acids from the cysteine to the phenylalanine. Just the 48-base CDR3 DNA is kept, in frame starting at base 1. CDR1 and CDR2 (MGHDK, SYGVNS) derive from the germline V gene. Ends trimmed: V by 5 bases, J by 2 bases; bases unmatched to a gene: 8. Full variable domain (CDR3 extended with the reference TRBV25-1 and TRBJ2-5 proteins): EADIYQTPRYLVIGTGKKITLECSQTMGHDKMYWYQQDPGMELHLIHYSYGVNSTEKGDLSSESTVSRIRTEHFPLTLESARPSHTSQYLCASSPRTGGGQETQYFGPGTRLLVL.